This T cell receptor beta chain derives from a study of T cells in Graves' hyperthyroidism and ophthalmopathy. On the study more broadly: Pretreatment peripheral blood was obtained at initial diagnosis. Study-wide points: Progression to ophthalmopathy was predicted a median of about six months early.

A remark on this clonotype: Its antigen is as yet unknown. A read error may be the cause here, since a much bigger clone is one base away.

Over 18 months, lack of ophthalmopathy progression marked Graves' hyperthyroidism as stable. Used for diagnoses were clinical symptoms, serum thyroxine and TRAb, thyroid ultrasound and orbital computed tomography. This CDR3 is built from 14 residues. Germline V gene lookup returns CDR1 SEHNR and CDR2 FQNEAQ (reference sequence). Trimming removed 8 bases at V and 7 bases at J, with 17 bases between. TCR beta CDR3 regions were amplified from RNA transcripts. During a first-round RT-PCR of the TCR CDR3, the HTBI primer set was used. TCRdb ran MiXCR on the multiplex PCR reads and lists one entry per CDR3 protein. The sample lists hundreds of thousands of distinct CDR3 sequences; over 35% were seen once.

This clonotype was sampled from a woman in her forties with Graves' hyperthyroidism. The sample was blood. The chain combines TRBV7-9 with TRBJ2-2, with D perhaps TRBD2 (6 bases). The chain's CDR3 is CASPGLDEIGELFF. In DNA, the CDR3 is TGTGCCAGCCCGGGACTGGACGAGATCGGGGAGCTGTTTTTT.